The rows below give T cell receptor beta chains drawn from one sample of a study of blood T cell repertoires in COVID-19. Generated by immunoSEQ multiplex PCR, the TCRdb table keeps only in-frame clones and is missing some. The data hold about 160,000 clones, with roughly 80% observed a single time. The sequencing input was peripheral blood. The origin of the receptors is a man aged 65 to 85 with acute or convalescent COVID-19. Each CDR3 is given with its conserved first and last residue. The D gene is left open where the match is weak. Expanded clones are given a class, and other clones once, few, many or no size at all.

d_call j_call v_call clone_size cdr3_aa cdr3_nt
TRBD1 TRBJ1-6 TRBV27 . CASSPSQGAGSTLHF TGTGCCAGCAGTCCATCACAGGGGGCTGGTTCTACCCTCCACTTT
. TRBJ1-2 TRBV30 once CAWSGQAGPYGYTF TGTGCCTGGAGTGGTCAGGCGGGACCCTATGGCTACACCTTC
. TRBJ1-2 TRBV4-2 . CASSQPGVEVDYGYTF TGTGCCAGCAGCCAACCAGGGGTGGAGGTGGACTATGGCTACACCTTC
. TRBJ2-3 TRBV6-6 . CASSPSEFAGIPDTQYF TGTGCCAGCAGTCCATCCGAGTTTGCGGGGATCCCAGATACGCAGTATTTT
. TRBJ2-7 TRBV28 . CASSLLRREEQYF TGTGCCAGCAGTTTACTCCGGAGGGAAGAGCAGTACTTC
. TRBJ1-2 TRBV5-8 few CASSSGQSHQGYTF TGTGCCAGCAGCTCCGGACAGTCCCACCAGGGCTACACCTTC
TRBD1 TRBJ2-5 TRBV7-3 . CASSPVATGWANLYF TGTGCCAGCAGCCCCGTAGCGACAGGGTGGGCGAATTTGTACTTC
. TRBJ2-1 TRBV18 . CASSPAEGWLADNEQFF TGTGCCAGCTCACCCGCGGAGGGATGGTTAGCCGACAATGAGCAGTTCTTC
. TRBJ2-4 TRBV5-1 . CASSLGDGGNIQYF TGCGCCAGCAGCTTGGGGGACGGAGGGAACATTCAGTACTTC
TRBD1 TRBJ1-1 TRBV6-2/TRBV6-3 . CASSSRQGADTEAFF TGTGCCAGCAGTAGCCGTCAGGGGGCGGACACTGAAGCTTTCTTT
TRBD1 TRBJ1-1 TRBV18 . CASSPTGGAFF TGTGCCAGCTCGCCGACAGGGGGGGCTTTCTTT
TRBD2 TRBJ2-1 TRBV18 . CASSPGRATYNEQFF TGTGCCAGCTCACCCGGGAGGGCCACCTACAATGAGCAGTTCTTC
. TRBJ2-3 TRBV6-1 . CASSPNTDTQYF TGTGCCAGCAGTCCAAACACAGATACGCAGTATTTT
TRBD2 TRBJ2-1 TRBV18 . CASSPGLEGPEFF TGTGCCAGCTCACCAGGACTAGAAGGGCCCGAGTTCTTC
. TRBJ2-7 TRBV15 . CATSRAQASYEQYF TGTGCCACCAGCAGAGCCCAGGCCTCCTACGAGCAGTACTTC
. TRBJ1-1 TRBV28 . CASSPPGSRRNTEAFF TGTGCCAGCAGCCCACCGGGGAGTAGGAGGAACACTGAAGCTTTCTTT
. TRBJ2-7 TRBV7-3 . CASSPSGKPYEQYF TGTGCCAGCAGCCCGAGCGGAAAACCCTACGAGCAGTACTTC
. TRBJ2-1 TRBV9 . CASSLRPSTDEQFF TGTGCCAGCAGCCTCCGGCCATCCACAGATGAGCAGTTCTTC
. TRBJ2-2 TRBV29-1 . CSVELTKKNTGELFF TGCAGCGTTGAGTTGACAAAAAAGAACACCGGGGAGCTGTTTTTT
. TRBJ1-6 TRBV15 once CATSRDRAYNSPLHF TGTGCCACCAGCAGAGACAGGGCCTATAATTCACCCCTCCACTTT
TRBD1 TRBJ1-4 TRBV4-1 . CASSQDRGGGATNEKLFF TGCGCCAGCAGCCAAGATCGAGGAGGGGGCGCAACTAATGAAAAACTGTTTTTT
TRBD2 TRBJ2-7 TRBV29-1 . CSVIAGGGYEQYF TGCAGTGTCATAGCGGGAGGTGGCTACGAGCAGTACTTC
TRBD2 TRBJ2-2 TRBV6-5 few CASTPRSGRGELFF TGTGCCAGCACCCCCCGTAGCGGGAGGGGGGAGCTGTTTTTT
. TRBJ2-7 TRBV12-3/TRBV12-4 . CASRKSGHYEQYF TGTGCCAGCAGGAAGTCAGGACACTACGAGCAGTACTTC
TRBD1 TRBJ1-4 TRBV3-1/TRBV3-2 . CASSQAGKGQVREKLFF TGTGCCAGCAGCCAAGCGGGGAAGGGACAGGTTAGGGAAAAACTGTTTTTT
TRBD2 TRBJ2-3 TRBV9 few CASSGPSGGGDTQYF TGTGCCAGCAGCGGGCCTAGCGGGGGGGGAGATACGCAGTATTTT
. TRBJ2-3 TRBV5-1 once CASSLEALSTDTQYF TGCGCCAGCAGCTTAGAGGCCCTTAGCACAGATACGCAGTATTTT
TRBD1 TRBJ1-1 TRBV24-1 . CATRSTGATTEAFF TGTGCCACCAGATCGACAGGGGCGACCACTGAAGCTTTCTTT
. TRBJ2-7 TRBV7-9 once CASSLTGYEQYF TGTGCCAGCAGCCTGACTGGGTACGAGCAGTACTTC
. TRBJ1-2 TRBV6-1 . CASSEWAGGGYTF TGTGCCAGCAGTGAATGGGCCGGGGGAGGCTACACCTTC
TRBD1 TRBJ1-6 TRBV7-9 . CASSSGGWDSPLHF TGTGCCAGCAGCTCAGGGGGCTGGGATTCACCCCTCCACTTT
TRBD1 TRBJ1-3 TRBV9 few CASSAQGFGNTIYF TGTGCCAGCAGCGCACAGGGGTTCGGAAACACCATATATTTT
TRBD1 TRBJ2-7 TRBV24-1 . CATRRPGQGIPYHEQYF TGTGCCACCAGGAGACCGGGACAGGGTATCCCTTACCACGAGCAGTACTTC
TRBD1 TRBJ2-7 TRBV28 . CASSFQQGYVGVEQYF TGTGCCAGCAGTTTCCAACAGGGGTACGTGGGGGTCGAGCAGTACTTC
. TRBJ2-5 TRBV5-1 once CASSLRPAGETQYF TGCGCCAGCAGCTTGCGTCCAGCGGGAGAGACCCAGTACTTC
. TRBJ1-2 TRBV7-2 . CASSLALGAGRGYTF TGTGCCAGCAGCTTAGCCCTGGGGGCGGGCCGGGGCTACACCTTC
. TRBJ2-4 TRBV5-6 . CASSHRNRDPIGIQYF TGTGCCAGCAGCCACAGAAACAGGGACCCTATAGGTATTCAGTACTTC
. TRBJ2-3 TRBV5-1 . CASSLTLVARYTDTQYF TGCGCCAGCAGCTTGACCTTAGTAGCAAGATACACAGATACGCAGTATTTT
TRBD1 TRBJ1-1 TRBV3-1/TRBV3-2 . CASSPIRTGAEAFF TGTGCCAGCAGCCCCATCCGGACAGGGGCTGAAGCTTTCTTT
. TRBJ1-6 TRBV7-7 few CASSPSGGIGYNSPLHF TGTGCTAGCAGCCCAAGTGGGGGCATAGGGTATAATTCACCCCTCCACTTT
. TRBJ2-7 TRBV5-1 . CASSLAGAGLLYEQYF TGCGCCAGCAGCTTGGCAGGGGCGGGACTACTCTACGAGCAGTACTTC
. TRBJ1-5 TRBV24-1 . CATSDRGGLGNQPQHF TGTGCCACCAGTGATCGGGGAGGGTTGGGCAATCAGCCCCAGCATTTT
TRBD1 TRBJ1-2 TRBV11-2 . CASTTDPDRGRSYGYTF TGTGCCAGCACCACCGACCCGGACAGGGGACGGTCGTATGGCTACACCTTC
. TRBJ1-5 TRBV12-3/TRBV12-4 . CASSLTRNQPQHF TGTGCCAGCAGTTTAACTCGCAATCAGCCCCAGCATTTT
TRBD1 TRBJ2-7 TRBV27 . CASRDRGYEQYF TGTGCCAGCCGGGACAGGGGCTACGAGCAGTACTTC
TRBD1 TRBJ1-5 TRBV23-1 . CAREPGQGARQPQHF TGCGCCAGAGAACCGGGACAGGGGGCTCGGCAGCCCCAGCATTTT
TRBD2 TRBJ2-5 TRBV11-3 once CASSSTGGSGTQYF TGTGCCAGCAGCTCGACGGGGGGGAGTGGGACCCAGTACTTC
. TRBJ2-7 TRBV10-3 once CACGQSYEQYF TGTGCCTGCGGACAGTCCTACGAGCAGTACTTC
TRBD1 TRBJ1-4 TRBV7-7 . CASSLGGTGGEKLFF TGTGCTAGCAGCTTGGGAGGGACAGGGGGAGAAAAACTGTTTTTT
. TRBJ1-2 TRBV28 . CASSTSGGIYGYTF TGTGCCAGCAGTACCTCCGGGGGAATCTATGGCTACACCTTC
. TRBJ2-3 TRBV6-5 . CASSSRLAGRANTQYF TGTGCCAGCAGTTCACGTCTCGCGGGAAGGGCAAATACGCAGTATTTT
. TRBJ2-2 TRBV7-9 few CASKLYRDTGELFF TGTGCCAGCAAGTTGTACAGGGACACCGGGGAGCTGTTTTTT